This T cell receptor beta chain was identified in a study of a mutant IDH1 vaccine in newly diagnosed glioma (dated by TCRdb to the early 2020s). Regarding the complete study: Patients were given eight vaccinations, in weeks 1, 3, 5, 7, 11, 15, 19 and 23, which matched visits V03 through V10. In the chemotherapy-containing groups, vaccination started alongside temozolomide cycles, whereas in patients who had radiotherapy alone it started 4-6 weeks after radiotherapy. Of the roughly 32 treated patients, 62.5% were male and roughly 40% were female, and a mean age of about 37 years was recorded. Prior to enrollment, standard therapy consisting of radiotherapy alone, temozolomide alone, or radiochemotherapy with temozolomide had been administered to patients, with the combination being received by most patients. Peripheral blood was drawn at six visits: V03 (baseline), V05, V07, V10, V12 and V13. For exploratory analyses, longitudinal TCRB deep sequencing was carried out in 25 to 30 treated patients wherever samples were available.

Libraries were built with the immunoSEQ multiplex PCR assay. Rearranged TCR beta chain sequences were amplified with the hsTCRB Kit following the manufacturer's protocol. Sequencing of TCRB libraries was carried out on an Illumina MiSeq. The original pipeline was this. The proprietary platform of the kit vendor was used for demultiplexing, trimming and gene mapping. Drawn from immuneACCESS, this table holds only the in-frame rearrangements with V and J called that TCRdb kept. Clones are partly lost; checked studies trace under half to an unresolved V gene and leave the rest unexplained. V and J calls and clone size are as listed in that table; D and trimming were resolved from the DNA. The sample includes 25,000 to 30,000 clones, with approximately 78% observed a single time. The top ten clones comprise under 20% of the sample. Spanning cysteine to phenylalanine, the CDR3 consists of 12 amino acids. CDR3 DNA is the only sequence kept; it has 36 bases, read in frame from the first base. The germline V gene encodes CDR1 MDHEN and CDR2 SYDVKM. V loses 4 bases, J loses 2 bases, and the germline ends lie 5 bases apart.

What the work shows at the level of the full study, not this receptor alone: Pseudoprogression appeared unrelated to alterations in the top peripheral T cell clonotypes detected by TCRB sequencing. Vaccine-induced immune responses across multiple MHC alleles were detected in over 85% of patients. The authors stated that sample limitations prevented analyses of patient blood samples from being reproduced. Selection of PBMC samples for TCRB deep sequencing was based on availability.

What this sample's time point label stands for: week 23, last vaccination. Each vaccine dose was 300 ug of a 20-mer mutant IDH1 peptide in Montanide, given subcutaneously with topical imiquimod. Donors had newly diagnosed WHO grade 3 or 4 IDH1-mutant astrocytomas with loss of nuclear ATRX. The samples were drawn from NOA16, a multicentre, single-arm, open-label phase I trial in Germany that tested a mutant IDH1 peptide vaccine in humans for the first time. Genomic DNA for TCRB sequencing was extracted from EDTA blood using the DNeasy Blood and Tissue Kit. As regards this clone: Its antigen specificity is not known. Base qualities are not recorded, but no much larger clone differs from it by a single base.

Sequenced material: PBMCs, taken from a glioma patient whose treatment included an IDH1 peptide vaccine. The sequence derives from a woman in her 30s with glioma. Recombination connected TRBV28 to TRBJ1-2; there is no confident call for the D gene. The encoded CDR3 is CASSSENYGYTF. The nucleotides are TGTGCCAGCAGTTCAGAAAACTATGGCTACACCTTC.